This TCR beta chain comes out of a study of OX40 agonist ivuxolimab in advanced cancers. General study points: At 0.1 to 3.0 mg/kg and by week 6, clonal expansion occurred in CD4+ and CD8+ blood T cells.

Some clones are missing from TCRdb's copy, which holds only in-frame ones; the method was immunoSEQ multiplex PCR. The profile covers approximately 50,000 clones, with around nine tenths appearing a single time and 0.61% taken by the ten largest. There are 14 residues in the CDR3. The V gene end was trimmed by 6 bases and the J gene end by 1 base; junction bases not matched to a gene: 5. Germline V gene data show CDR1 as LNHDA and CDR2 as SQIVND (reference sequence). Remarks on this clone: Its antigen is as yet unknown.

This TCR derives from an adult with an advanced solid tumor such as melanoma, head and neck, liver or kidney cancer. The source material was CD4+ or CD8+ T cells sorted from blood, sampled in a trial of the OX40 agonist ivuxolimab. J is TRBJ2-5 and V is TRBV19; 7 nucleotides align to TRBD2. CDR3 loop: CASSWGGAQETQYF. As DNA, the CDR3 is TGTGCCAGTAGCTGGGGGGGAGCCCAAGAGACCCAGTACTTC.